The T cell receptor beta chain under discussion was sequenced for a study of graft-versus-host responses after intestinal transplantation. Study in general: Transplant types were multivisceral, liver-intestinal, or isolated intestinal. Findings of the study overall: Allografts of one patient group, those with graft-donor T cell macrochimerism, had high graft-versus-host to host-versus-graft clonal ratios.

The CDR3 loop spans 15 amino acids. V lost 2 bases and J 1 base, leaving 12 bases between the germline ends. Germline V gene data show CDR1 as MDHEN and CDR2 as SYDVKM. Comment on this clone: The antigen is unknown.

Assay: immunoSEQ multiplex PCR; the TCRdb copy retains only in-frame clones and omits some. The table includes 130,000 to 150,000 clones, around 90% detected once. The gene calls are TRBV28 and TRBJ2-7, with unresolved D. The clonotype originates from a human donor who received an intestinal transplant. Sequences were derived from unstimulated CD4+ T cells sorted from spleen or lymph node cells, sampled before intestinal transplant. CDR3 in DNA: TGTGCCAGCAGTTTACCCGAACCACAATCCTACGAGCAGTACTTC. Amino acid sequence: CASSLPEPQSYEQYF.